A single sample gave rise to the 14 T cell receptor beta chains below, sequenced in a study of cytomegalovirus exposure and HLA in healthy donors. PCR employed 60 Vbeta and 13 Jbeta primers. Measured with immunoSEQ multiplex PCR; TCRdb has only the in-frame clones, and not every one. The ten most abundant clones cover over 1.5% of a sample with roughly 69,000 clones. The sequencing sample was made of PBMCs. Receptors originate from a woman in her 30s in good health and CMV-seronegative.

This chain uses TRBV4-2 with TRBJ2-2; possible D gene TRBD1, 5 bases. Deletions cut 4 bases from V and 6 bases from J, with 18 bases between. Germline values: CDR1 LGHNA, CDR2 YNFKEQ. The CDR3 sequence is 16 residues long. The CDR3 DNA sequence: TGTGCCAGCAGCCGGGCGGATGGGGCAAGGGCCGGGGAGCTGTTTTTT. Translation: CASSRADGARAGELFF.

The chain is built from TRBV18 and TRBJ1-5; 7 nucleotides align to TRBD1. This CDR3 contains 16 residues. J was trimmed by 1 base and V by 3 bases; bases with no gene match: 6. Germline V gene data show CDR1 as KGHSH and CDR2 as LQKENI. The CDR3 sequence: CASSPPGQLSNQPQHF. The CDR3 bases are TGTGCCAGCTCACCGCCGGGACAGTTAAGCAATCAGCCCCAGCATTTT.

This chain uses TRBV5-4 with TRBJ2-7, with D uncertain. This CDR3 spans 13 amino acids. Germline CDR1 reads SGHNT; CDR2 reads YYREEE (reference sequence). Trimming pared 7 bases from V and 3 bases from J, leaving 14 bases between. This chain's CDR3 is CASSGPGHYEQYF. CDR3 DNA: TGTGCCAGCTCCGGCCCGGGTCACTACGAGCAGTACTTC.

This chain uses TRBV11-2 with TRBJ1-4, with D tentatively TRBD1 (5 bases). CDR1 and CDR2 from the germline V gene are SGHAT and FQNNGV. This CDR3 contains 15 residues. Deletions cut 4 bases from V and 8 bases from J, with 17 bases between. CDR3 residues: CASSSTPTVREKLFF. Here the CDR3 DNA reads TGTGCCAGCAGCTCCACACCGACAGTCCGAGAAAAACTGTTTTTT.

This rearrangement joins TRBV19 to TRBJ1-1; 7 bases map to TRBD1. V was clipped by 5 bases and J by 5 bases; unmatched bases: 8. Germline loops: CDR1 LNHDA, CDR2 SQIVND (reference sequence). The CDR3 spans 14 residues. CDR3: CASSFQGGWTEAFF. As DNA, the CDR3 is TGTGCCAGTAGTTTCCAGGGGGGATGGACTGAAGCTTTCTTT.

The rearrangement joins TRBV7-8 to TRBJ2-7; D possibly corresponds to TRBD2 (5 bases). CDR1 SGHVS and CDR2 FQNEAQ come from the germline V gene. CDR3 size: 16 residues. V shed 3 bases and J shed 7 bases, with 22 bases lying between them. CDR3 loop: CASSFDFERQFVEQYF. The CDR3 DNA sequence: TGTGCCAGCAGCTTCGACTTCGAGCGGCAGTTTGTGGAGCAGTACTTC.

Comment on this clone: The sample carries other DNA sequences with the same CDR3. V and J are TRBV18 and TRBJ1-6; no reliable D call. Germline V CDR1 and CDR2: KGHSH, LQKENI. The germline V and J ends were trimmed by 4 bases and 13 bases, with 17 bases remaining between them. CDR3 length: 14 residues. This chain's CDR3 is CASSHAPEGSPLHF. Here the CDR3 DNA reads TGTGCCAGCTCACACGCTCCGGAGGGTTCGCCCCTCCACTTT.

The rearrangement joins TRBV5-1 to TRBJ1-2, with 8 bases that match TRBD1. The V and J ends lost 0 bases and 7 bases, in that order; junction bases with no gene match: 5. CDR1 SGHRS and CDR2 YFSETQ come from the germline V gene. The CDR3 is 14 residues long. The CDR3, as DNA: TGCGCCAGCAGCTTGGGACAGGGGAAGGGTGGCTACACCTTC. Its protein product is CASSLGQGKGGYTF.

This chain joins TRBV14 and TRBJ2-7; no definite D call. CDR1 and CDR2 (germline): SGHDN, FVKESK. V was clipped by 0 bases and J by 2 bases, with 11 bases between them. The CDR3 extends over 15 amino acids. CDR3: CASSQEVSSAYEQYF. The CDR3 coding sequence is TGTGCCAGCAGCCAAGAGGTTTCGAGCGCCTACGAGCAGTACTTC.

The rearrangement uses TRBV7-9 and TRBJ2-2; D not resolved. Germline V gene sequence: CDR1 SEHNR, CDR2 FQNEAQ (reference sequence). The CDR3 totals 17 residues. The ends were cut back, 0 bases at V and 6 bases at J, with 17 bases in the middle. The CDR3 reads CASSLAAGPLRPGELFF. The CDR3 DNA is TGTGCCAGCAGCTTAGCCGCAGGCCCTCTCCGTCCCGGGGAGCTGTTTTTT.

This chain uses TRBV19 with TRBJ1-5; the D gene is possibly TRBD1 (6 bases). Trimming removed 8 bases from V and 0 bases from J, with 14 bases in between. CDR1 LNHDA and CDR2 SQIVND come from the germline V gene (reference sequence). The CDR3 is 15 amino acids. The CDR3 here is CASSRDTNSNQPQHF. The CDR3 DNA is TGTGCCAGTTCCCGGGACACTAATAGCAATCAGCCCCAGCATTTT. Full variable domain (outside the CDR3, taken from reference TRBV19 and TRBJ1-5): DGGITQSPKYLFRKEGQNVTLSCEQNLNHDAMYWYRQDPGQGLRLIYYSQIVNDFQKGDIAEGYSVSREKKESFPLTVTSAQKNPTAFYLCASSRDTNSNQPQHFGDGTRLSIL.

This chain links TRBV4-2 with TRBJ2-3; 8 positions match TRBD2. Germline V CDR1 and CDR2: LGHNA, YNFKEQ. The CDR3 covers 16 residues. Losses at the gene ends were 2 bases for V and 4 bases for J; bases not matched to a gene: 8. In DNA form, the CDR3 reads TGTGCCAGCAGCCAATTAGCGGGGTGGGGGGCAGATACGCAGTATTTT. As protein: CASSQLAGWGADTQYF.

The CDR3 nucleotides read TGTGCCAGCTCCCCGACAGGTAATCAGCCCCAGCATTTT. Its protein is CASSPTGNQPQHF. This chain uses TRBV25-1 with TRBJ1-5; D is possibly TRBD1 (6 bases). Trimming shortened V by 8 bases and J by 4 bases, and 12 bases separated the two germline ends. Germline CDR1 MGHDK, CDR2 SYGVNS. The CDR3 sequence is 13 residues long.

CDR3 sequence (DNA): TGTGCCAGCGGGACTAGGAGGGCAACAGATACGCAGTATTTT. Amino acids: CASGTRRATDTQYF. The chain uses TRBV6-5 and TRBJ2-3; 8 positions agree with TRBD2. V lost 8 bases and J lost 3; bases outside the gene matches: 7. CDR1 and CDR2 from the germline V gene are MNHEY and SVGAGI. The CDR3 contains 14 residues.